This T cell receptor (beta chain) was identified in a study of radiation and T cells in renal cell carcinoma (dated by TCRdb to about 2020). A note on the overall study: Samples came from a clinical trial, in which primary renal cell carcinomas received 15 Gy stereotactic body radiation therapy followed by nephrectomy 4 weeks later. A total of around 53 samples underwent TCR beta sequencing, made up of approximately 26 tumors and around 27 peripheral blood samples. A total of 3.5 million to 4.5 million unique CDR3 nucleotide sequences, encoding 2.7 million or so unique CDR3 amino acid sequences, were found across all 55 or so samples. Broader findings and caveats from the paper: Blood repertoire dynamics were not followed beyond 4 weeks after treatment. Because the trial had a single-armed design, the trial could not examine how radiation dose or scheduling affected the TCR repertoire. An increase in top tumor clonotypes in blood was observed from baseline to 2 weeks post-radiation, followed by contraction by 4 weeks, which was taken to suggest transient expansion of tumor-resident clones. Because pretreatment tumor biopsies were not available, the baseline intratumoral presence of clonotypes could not be determined.

Following the manufacturer's recommendations, the immunoSEQ kit was used to generate TCR beta libraries from genomic DNA. Library preparation used a first multiplex PCR with proprietary primers, then a second PCR adding unique barcodes, with bead cleanups after each round. A positive control reaction and a negative control reaction, both provided in the kit, were run with every batch of samples. The final libraries were assessed on an Agilent 4200 TapeStation D1000 ScreenTape, pooled by volume, and quantified by qPCR. Sequencing was performed on an Illumina NextSeq500 using a MidOutput 150-cycle cartridge, with 156 Read1 cycles, 15 Index1 cycles, and the kit custom primers. The pooled library was loaded at about 0.93 pM with roughly 20% PhiX control spiked in. The study's own analysis went as follows. Vendor-processed data were analyzed in R, and a clonotype was defined as all T cells sharing the same CDR3 nucleotide sequence. For clone abundance analyses, frequencies were normalized to the 10,000 most abundant clones in each sample. Public T cell clones, averaging fewer than five per sample, were removed before analysis. A difference in abundance of at least 32-fold between compartments was used to define tumor-enriched and baseline blood-enriched clonotypes. A beta-binomial differential abundance model was applied to find clonotypes that expanded or contracted between blood time points. Tumor-blood repertoire similarity was measured with the Baroni-Urbani and Buser coefficient, and group comparisons used two-tailed Wilcoxon tests in R. TCRdb stores this immuneACCESS table with in-frame sequences only. Part of the clones is absent; in the studies checked, under half of the shortfall reflects unresolved V genes, and no reason is known for the rest. The D gene and trimming were derived from the DNA, and the V and J assignments and clone size from that table. This sample lists 100,000 to 150,000 clones; over 75% were detected once. The ten largest clones capture approximately 6.3% of the sample.

Based on its abundance in the sample, this clone is medium-sized (0.01 to 0.1%). Its antigen is still unknown. No base quality information exists; no much larger clone differs at one position. The time point label for this specimen denotes: blood 2 weeks post-SBRT. In the paper's terms, the treatment or condition label means: 15 Gy SBRT to primary tumor, nephrectomy 4 weeks later. To follow tumor-enriched clonotypes, serial peripheral blood was collected from radiation-treated patients at baseline and at 2 weeks and 4 weeks after SBRT. All patients had renal cell carcinoma with clear cell pathology. The QIAamp DNA Blood Mini Kit (Qiagen) was used to prepare genomic DNA for TCR sequencing. The analyses included just those samples that passed every quality control check. V ends up 5 bases short and J 3 bases short, with an unmatched junction base count of 15. For CDR1 and CDR2, the germline V gene (reference sequence) lists LNHNV and YYDKDF. The CDR3 contains 17 residues, cysteine and phenylalanine counted. The DNA shown is the 51-base CDR3, in frame from base 1.

Material: blood, obtained from a patient whose treatment included radiotherapy and nephrectomy. The source is a man aged 50 to 59 with renal cell carcinoma. Recombination connected TRBV15 to TRBJ2-5, with 7 bases aligning to TRBD2. The encoded CDR3 is CATSSDRGEGLKETQYF. In nucleotide form, the sequence is TGTGCCACCAGCTCCGATCGTGGGGAGGGGTTAAAAGAGACCCAGTACTTC.